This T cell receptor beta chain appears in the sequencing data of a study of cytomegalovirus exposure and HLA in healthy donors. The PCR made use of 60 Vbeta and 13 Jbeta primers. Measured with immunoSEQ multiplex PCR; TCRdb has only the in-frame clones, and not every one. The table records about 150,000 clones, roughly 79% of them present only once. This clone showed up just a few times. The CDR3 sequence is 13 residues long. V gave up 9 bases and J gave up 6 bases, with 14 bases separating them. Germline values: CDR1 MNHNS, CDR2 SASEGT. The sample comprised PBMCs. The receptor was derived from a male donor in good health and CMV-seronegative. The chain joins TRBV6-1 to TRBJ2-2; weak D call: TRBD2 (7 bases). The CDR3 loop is CASTEGGAGELFF. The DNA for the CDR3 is TGTGCCAGTACTGAGGGGGGGGCCGGGGAGCTGTTTTTT.